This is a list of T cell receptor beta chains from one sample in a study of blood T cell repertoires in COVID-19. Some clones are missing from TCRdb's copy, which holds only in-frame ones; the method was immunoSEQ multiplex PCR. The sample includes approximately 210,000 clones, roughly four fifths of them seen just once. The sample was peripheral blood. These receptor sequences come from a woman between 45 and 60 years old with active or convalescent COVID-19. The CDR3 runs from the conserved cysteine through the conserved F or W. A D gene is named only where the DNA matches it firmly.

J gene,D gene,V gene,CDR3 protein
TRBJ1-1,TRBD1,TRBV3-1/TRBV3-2,CASSIHQGYRGHTEAFF
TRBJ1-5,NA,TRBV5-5,CASSSQEVSNQPQHF
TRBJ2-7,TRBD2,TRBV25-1,CASSGYGLAVVFEQYF
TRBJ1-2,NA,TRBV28,CASSLGTTLTNYGYTF
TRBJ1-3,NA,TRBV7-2,CASSSSGYSGNTIYF
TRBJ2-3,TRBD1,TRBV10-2,CASSDRTGFTDTQYF
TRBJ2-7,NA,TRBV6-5,CASTRQATYEQYF
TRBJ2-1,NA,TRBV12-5,CASGWRSDNEQFF
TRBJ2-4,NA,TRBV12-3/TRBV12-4,CASSFSGAIQYF
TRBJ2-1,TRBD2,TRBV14,CASSTWTSGEQFF
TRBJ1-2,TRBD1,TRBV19,CASRDPGGRGYTF
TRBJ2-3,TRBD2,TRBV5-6,CASSPLRASGTRDTQYF
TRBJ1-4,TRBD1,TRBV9,CASSGAGTGGKKLFF
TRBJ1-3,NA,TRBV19,CASSRGAAASGNTIYF
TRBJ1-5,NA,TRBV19,CASSFQGGNQPQHF
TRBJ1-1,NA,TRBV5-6,CASSPLPRASNTEAFF
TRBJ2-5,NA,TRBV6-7,CASSYAGRETQYF
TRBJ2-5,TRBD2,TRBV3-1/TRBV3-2,CASSQGGTSGGHEETQYF
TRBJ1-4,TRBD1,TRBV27,CASSLGQINEKLFF
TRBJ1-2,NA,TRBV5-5,CASSPYFGQSYGYTF
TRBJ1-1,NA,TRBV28,CASSLSRLGTEAFF
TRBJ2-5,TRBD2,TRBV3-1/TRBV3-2,CASSQGLAILQETQYF
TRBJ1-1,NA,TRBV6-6,CATADSGQENTEAFF
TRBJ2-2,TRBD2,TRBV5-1,CASTPLAGRGELFF
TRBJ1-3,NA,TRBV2,CASSARRTDSGNTIYF
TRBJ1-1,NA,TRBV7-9,CASSLVHSTSMNTEAFF
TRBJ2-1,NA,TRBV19,CASSMSQATLNEQFF
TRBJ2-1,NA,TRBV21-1,CASSKRGSSYNEQFF
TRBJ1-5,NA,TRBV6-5,CASSFLLRGGNQPQHF
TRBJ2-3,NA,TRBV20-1,CSALPTDTQYF
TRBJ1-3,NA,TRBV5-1,CASRQSIDGNTIYF
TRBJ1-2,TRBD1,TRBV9,CASSDRGGNYGYTF